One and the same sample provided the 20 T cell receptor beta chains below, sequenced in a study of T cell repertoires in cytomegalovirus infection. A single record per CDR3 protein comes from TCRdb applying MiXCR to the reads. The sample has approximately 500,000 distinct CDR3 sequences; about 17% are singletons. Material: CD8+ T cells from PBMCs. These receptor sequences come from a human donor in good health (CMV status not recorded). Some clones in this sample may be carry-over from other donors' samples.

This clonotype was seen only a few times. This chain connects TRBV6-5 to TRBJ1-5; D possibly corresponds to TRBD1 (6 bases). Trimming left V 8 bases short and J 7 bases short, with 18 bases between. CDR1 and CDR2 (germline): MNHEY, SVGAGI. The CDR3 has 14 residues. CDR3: CASRRTARLQPQHF. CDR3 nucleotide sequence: TGTGCCAGCCGACGGACAGCCAGGTTACAGCCCCAGCATTTT.

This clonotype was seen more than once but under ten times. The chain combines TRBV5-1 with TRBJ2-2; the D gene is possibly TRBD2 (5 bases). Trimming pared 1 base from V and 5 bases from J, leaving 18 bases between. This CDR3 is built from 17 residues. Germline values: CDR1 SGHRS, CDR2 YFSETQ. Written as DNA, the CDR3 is TGCGCCAGCAGCTTGCCGGGATCCCGATCGGGTACCGGGGAGCTGTTTTTT. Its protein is CASSLPGSRSGTGELFF.

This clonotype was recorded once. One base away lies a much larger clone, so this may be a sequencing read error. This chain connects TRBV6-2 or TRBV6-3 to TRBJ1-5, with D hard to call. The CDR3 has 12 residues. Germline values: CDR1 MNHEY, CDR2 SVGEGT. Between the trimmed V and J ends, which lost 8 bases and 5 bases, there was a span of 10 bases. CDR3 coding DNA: TGTGCCAGCCACACCGGCGATCAGCCCCAGCATTTT. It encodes CASHTGDQPQHF.

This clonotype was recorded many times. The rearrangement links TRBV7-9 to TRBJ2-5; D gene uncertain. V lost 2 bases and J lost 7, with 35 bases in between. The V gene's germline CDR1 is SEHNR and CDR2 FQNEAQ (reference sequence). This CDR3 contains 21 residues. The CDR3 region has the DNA TGTGCCAGCAGCTTACTACCGGGCACTTCCTTGCAAGAGTCTTCCTTCGGGACCCAGTACTTC. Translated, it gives CASSLLPGTSLQESSFGTQYF. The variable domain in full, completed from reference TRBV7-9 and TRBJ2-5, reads DTGVSQNPRHKITKRGQNVTFRCDPISEHNRLYWYRQTLGQGPEFLTYFQNEAQLEKSRLLSDRFSAERPKGSFSTLEIQRTEQGDSAMYLCASSLLPGTSLQESSFGTQYFGPGTRLLVL.

The CDR3 bases are TGTGCCAGCAGCGTAGCGGGGACTAGCGGGGGGAGGAATGAGCAGTTCTTC. Its translation: CASSVAGTSGGRNEQFF. This chain joins TRBV9 and TRBJ2-1; 15 nucleotides line up with TRBD2. Germline lookup yields CDR1 SGDLS and CDR2 YYNGEE. The CDR3 covers 17 residues. V dropped 0 bases and J dropped 7; count of bases not matched to a gene: 5.

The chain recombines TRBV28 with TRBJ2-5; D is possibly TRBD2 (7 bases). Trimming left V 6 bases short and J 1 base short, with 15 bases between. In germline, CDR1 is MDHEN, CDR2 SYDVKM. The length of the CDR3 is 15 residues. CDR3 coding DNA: TGTGCCAGCAGCCCCCGACGGGGGGCCCAAGAGACCCAGTACTTC. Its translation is CASSPRRGAQETQYF.

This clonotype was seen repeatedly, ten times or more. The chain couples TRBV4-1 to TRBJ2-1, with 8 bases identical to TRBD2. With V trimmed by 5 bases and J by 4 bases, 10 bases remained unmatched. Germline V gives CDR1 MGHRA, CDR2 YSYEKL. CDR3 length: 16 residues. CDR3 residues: CASSSRGEPGYNEQFF. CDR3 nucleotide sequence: TGCGCCAGCAGCTCGCGGGGGGAGCCGGGGTACAATGAGCAGTTCTTC.

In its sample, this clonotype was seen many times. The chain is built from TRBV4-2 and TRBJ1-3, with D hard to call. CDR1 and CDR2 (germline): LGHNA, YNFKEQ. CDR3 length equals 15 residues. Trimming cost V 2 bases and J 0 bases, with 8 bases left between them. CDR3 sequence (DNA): TGTGCCAGCAGCCAACCCCGGGACTCTGGAAACACCATATATTTT. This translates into CASSQPRDSGNTIYF.

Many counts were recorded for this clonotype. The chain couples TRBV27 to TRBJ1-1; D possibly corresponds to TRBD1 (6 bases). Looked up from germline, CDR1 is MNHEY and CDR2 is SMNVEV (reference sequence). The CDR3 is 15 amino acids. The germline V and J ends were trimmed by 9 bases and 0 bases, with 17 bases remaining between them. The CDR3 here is CASSIGGGVNTEAFF. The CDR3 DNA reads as TGTGCCAGTTCCATCGGTGGGGGCGTGAACACTGAAGCTTTCTTT.

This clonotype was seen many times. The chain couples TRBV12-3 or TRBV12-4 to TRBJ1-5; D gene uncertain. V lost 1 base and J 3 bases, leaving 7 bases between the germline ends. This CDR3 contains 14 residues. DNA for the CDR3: TGTGCCAGCAGTTTAGTCCTGAACAATCAGCCCCAGCATTTT. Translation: CASSLVLNNQPQHF.

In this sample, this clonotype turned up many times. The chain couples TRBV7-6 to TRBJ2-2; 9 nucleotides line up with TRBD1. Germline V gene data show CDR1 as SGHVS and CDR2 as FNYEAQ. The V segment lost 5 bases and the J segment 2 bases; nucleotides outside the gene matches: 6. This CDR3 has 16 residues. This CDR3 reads CASSPGQGLNTGELFF. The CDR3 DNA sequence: TGTGCCAGCAGCCCTGGACAGGGGCTAAACACCGGGGAGCTGTTTTTT.

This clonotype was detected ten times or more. This CDR3 reads CASSLGSSGSTDTQYF. In DNA, the CDR3 is TGTGCCAGCAGCTTAGGGTCTAGCGGGAGCACAGATACGCAGTATTTT. This rearrangement joins TRBV7-8 to TRBJ2-3; TRBD2 agrees at 8 bases. Germline V gives CDR1 SGHVS, CDR2 FQNEAQ. Trimming cost V 1 base and J 0 bases; bases outside gene matches: 3. The CDR3 is made up of 16 amino acids.

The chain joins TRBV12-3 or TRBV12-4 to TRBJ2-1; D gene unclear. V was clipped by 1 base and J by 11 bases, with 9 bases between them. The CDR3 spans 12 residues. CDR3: CASSLGVNQQFF. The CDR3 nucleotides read TGTGCCAGCAGTTTAGGGGTCAACCAGCAGTTCTTC.

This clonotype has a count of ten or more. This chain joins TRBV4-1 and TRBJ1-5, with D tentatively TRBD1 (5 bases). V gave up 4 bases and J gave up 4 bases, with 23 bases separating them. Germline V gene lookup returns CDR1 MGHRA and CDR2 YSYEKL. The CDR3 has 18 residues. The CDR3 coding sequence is TGCGCCAGCAGCCCAGGAGGACTGGGGGAAGTCGATAATCAGCCCCAGCATTTT. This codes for CASSPGGLGEVDNQPQHF.

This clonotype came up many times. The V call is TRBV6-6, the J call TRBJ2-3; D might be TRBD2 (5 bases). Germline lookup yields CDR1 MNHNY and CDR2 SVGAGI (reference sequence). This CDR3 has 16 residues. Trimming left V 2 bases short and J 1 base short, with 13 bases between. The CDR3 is CASSYVPSRGTDTQYF. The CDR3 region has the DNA TGTGCCAGCAGTTACGTACCTAGCAGAGGCACAGATACGCAGTATTTT.

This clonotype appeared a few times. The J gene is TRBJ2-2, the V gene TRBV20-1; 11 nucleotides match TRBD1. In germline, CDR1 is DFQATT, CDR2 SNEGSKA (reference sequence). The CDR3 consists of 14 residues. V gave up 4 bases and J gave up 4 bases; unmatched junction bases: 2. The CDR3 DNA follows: TGCAGTGCTATAGGGACAGGGGGCACCGGGGAGCTGTTTTTT. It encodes CSAIGTGGTGELFF.

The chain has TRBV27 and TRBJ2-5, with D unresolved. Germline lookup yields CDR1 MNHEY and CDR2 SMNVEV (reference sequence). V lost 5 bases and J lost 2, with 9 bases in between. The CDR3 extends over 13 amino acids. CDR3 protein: CASSLRFQETQYF. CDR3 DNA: TGTGCCAGCAGTCTTAGATTTCAAGAGACCCAGTACTTC.

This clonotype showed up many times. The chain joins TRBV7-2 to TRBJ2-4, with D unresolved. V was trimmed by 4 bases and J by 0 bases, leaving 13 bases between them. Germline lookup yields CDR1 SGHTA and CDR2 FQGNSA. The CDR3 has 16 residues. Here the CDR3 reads CASSSQDFLAKNIQYF. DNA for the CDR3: TGTGCCAGCAGCTCTCAAGATTTCCTAGCCAAAAACATTCAGTACTTC.

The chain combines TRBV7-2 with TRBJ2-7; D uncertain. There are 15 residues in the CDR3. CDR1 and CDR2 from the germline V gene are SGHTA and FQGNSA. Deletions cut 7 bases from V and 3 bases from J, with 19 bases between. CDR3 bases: TGTGCCAGCAACATCCTAGAGATTGTTCGCTACGAGCAGTACTTC. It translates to CASNILEIVRYEQYF.

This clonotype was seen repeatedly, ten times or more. In nucleotides, the CDR3 is TGTGCCAGCCGTAGTGGGCGCTACTCCTACAATGAGCAGTTCTTC. Amino acid sequence: CASRSGRYSYNEQFF. The V call is TRBV12-3 or TRBV12-4, the J call TRBJ2-1; D gene uncertain. The CDR3 covers 15 residues. V was trimmed by 8 bases and J by 0 bases, leaving 14 bases between them.